The 31 T cell receptor beta chains below all came from one sample that was sequenced in a study of T cell repertoires in cytomegalovirus infection. MiXCR was run by TCRdb on the reads, yielding one entry per CDR3 protein. The sample consists of 750,000 to 900,000 distinct CDR3 sequences, 25% to 35% of them appearing once. These receptors are not linked to any known antigen. The source was cultured CD8+ T cells from PBMCs, collected from culture after CMV antigen stimulation. These TCRs come from a human donor in good health (CMV status not recorded). Some clones in this sample may be carry-over from other donors' samples.

In this sample, this clonotype turned up a few times. This rearrangement joins TRBV7-3 to TRBJ2-3, with D perhaps assigned TRBD1 or TRBD2 (5 bases each). Trimming left V 0 bases short and J 2 bases short, with 18 bases between. CDR1 is SGHTA and CDR2 is FQGTGA in the germline V gene. CDR3 size: 18 residues. The CDR3 DNA sequence: TGTGCCAGCAGCTTAACCTCATCGGGGCCCACTCTCACAGATACGCAGTATTTT. Amino acid sequence: CASSLTSSGPTLTDTQYF.

This clonotype was recorded at least ten times. The chain employs TRBV7-9 and TRBJ1-2; no clear D gene. This CDR3 has 15 residues. With 1 base removed from V and 4 bases from J, the gap between germline ends came to 13 bases. Germline assignment: CDR1 SEHNR and CDR2 FQNEAQ (reference sequence). CDR3 DNA: TGTGCCAGCAGCTTAGGGTCTTTCGGACTCTATGGCTACACCTTC. Its translation: CASSLGSFGLYGYTF.

This clonotype was detected a few times. V gene TRBV27 combines with J gene TRBJ2-2, with unresolved D. This CDR3 is 18 amino acids long. Germline V gene sequence: CDR1 MNHEY, CDR2 SMNVEV (reference sequence). The V end was cut by 5 bases, the J end by 5 bases, with 24 bases between. In DNA form, the CDR3 reads TGTGCCAGCAGTAATTTAGTTACGCAGGTTGACTCAACCGGGGAGCTGTTTTTT. It codes for CASSNLVTQVDSTGELFF.

The V call is TRBV6-2 or TRBV6-3, the J call TRBJ2-5; the D is unclear. V lost 4 bases and J lost 4, with 19 bases in between. Germline lookup yields CDR1 MNHEY and CDR2 SVGEGT. CDR3 size: 16 residues. The CDR3 DNA reads as TGTGCCAGCAGTTCATCGTTCCCAGCTTGGCGAGAGACCCAGTACTTC. Translating it yields CASSSSFPAWRETQYF.

The J gene is TRBJ1-1, the V gene TRBV19, with TRBD1 as a possible D gene (5 bases). The CDR3 has 13 amino acids. Per the germline V gene, CDR1 is LNHDA and CDR2 is SQIVND (reference sequence). Trimming stripped 10 bases from V and 0 bases from J, with 12 bases between. The CDR3 nucleotides read TGTGCCACCCGGGGGACGGTGAACACTGAAGCTTTCTTT. Its translation is CATRGTVNTEAFF.

This clonotype has only a few counts. The chain combines TRBV4-3 with TRBJ2-1, with a tentative D call TRBD1 (6 bases). The V and J ends lost 0 bases and 5 bases respectively, with 11 bases between them. CDR3 length equals 15 residues. In germline, CDR1 is LGHNA, CDR2 YSLEER. The chain's CDR3 is CASSQDRGVHNEQFF. CDR3 DNA: TGCGCCAGCAGCCAAGACAGGGGAGTCCACAATGAGCAGTTCTTC.

In regard to this clonotype: This clone may be a read error of a much larger clone one base away. The chain employs TRBV28 and TRBJ1-2; D is possibly TRBD1 (6 bases). Trimming stripped 6 bases from V and 3 bases from J, with 11 bases between. CDR3 length: 13 amino acids. CDR1 MDHEN and CDR2 SYDVKM come from the germline V gene. As DNA, the CDR3 is TGTGCCAGCAGCCCGGACAGTTACTATGGCTACACCTTC. Its translation: CASSPDSYYGYTF.

This clonotype was seen a few times. The chain recombines TRBV27 with TRBJ2-7; 8 bases agree with TRBD1. V lost 3 bases and J lost 6; bases outside the gene matches: 7. CDR3 size: 14 residues. Germline CDR1 MNHEY, CDR2 SMNVEV (reference sequence). The CDR3 DNA reads as TGTGCCAGCAGTTTTGCGGGACAGGTATCCGAGCAGTACGTC. Its protein product is CASSFAGQVSEQYV.

This clonotype was counted only a few times. The rearrangement joins TRBV14 to TRBJ2-1; 10 bases line up with TRBD2. V trimming: 4 bases; J trimming: 4 bases; junction bases outside the gene matches: 4. The CDR3 is 15 amino acids. Looked up from germline, CDR1 is SGHDN and CDR2 is FVKESK. The CDR3 protein is CASSPLAGRYNEQFF. As DNA, the CDR3 is TGTGCCAGCAGCCCACTAGCGGGGAGATACAATGAGCAGTTCTTC. Drawing the rest from reference TRBV14 and TRBJ2-1, the complete variable domain is EAGVTQFPSHSVIEKGQTVTLRCDPISGHDNLYWYRRVMGKEIKFLLHFVKESKQDESGMPNNRFLAERTGGTYSTLKVQPAELEDSGVYFCASSPLAGRYNEQFFGPGTRLTVL.

About this clonotype itself: A much bigger clone sits one base away, suggesting this may be a read error. This chain uses TRBV7-6 with TRBJ2-5; no clear D gene. CDR1 and CDR2 (germline): SGHVS, FNYEAQ. This CDR3 comprises 12 residues. Here the CDR3 DNA reads TGTGTCAGCAGCTTAGAGGCGGAGACCCAGTACTTC. It translates to CVSSLEAETQYF.

The chain carries TRBV12-3 or TRBV12-4 and TRBJ2-3, with 7 bases aligning to TRBD2. J was trimmed by 2 bases and V by 3 bases; bases with no gene match: 14. The CDR3 consists of 18 residues. In DNA form, the CDR3 reads TGTGCCAGCAGTTTCCTATTGGAGGCGGGGGTTACCACAGATACGCAGTATTTT. Translating it yields CASSFLLEAGVTTDTQYF.

V and J are TRBV12-3 or TRBV12-4 and TRBJ2-4; D might be TRBD1 (6 bases). The CDR3 consists of 12 residues. The V end lost 7 bases, the J end lost 9 bases, and 13 bases lay between the germline ends. The CDR3, as DNA: TGTGCCAGCACTCCAGGGGATTCCATTCAGTACTTC. Translated, it gives CASTPGDSIQYF.

This clonotype came up a few times. As DNA, the CDR3 is TGTGCCACGAGGAGGGGCTACGAGCAGTACGTC. It specifies CATRRGYEQYV. The J gene is TRBJ2-7, the V gene TRBV10-3; D may be TRBD2 (6 bases). The CDR3 consists of 11 residues. CDR1 and CDR2 (germline): ENHRY, SYGVKD. The germline V and J ends were trimmed by 10 bases and 3 bases, with 10 bases remaining between them.

J is TRBJ2-5 and V is TRBV6-5; D unresolved. Germline assignment: CDR1 MNHEY and CDR2 SVGAGI. The CDR3 totals 14 residues. V lost 5 bases and J lost 5, with 15 bases in between. CDR3 coding DNA: TGTGCCAGCAGTGAGGATTATTTAAGGGAGACCCAGTACTTC. It translates to CASSEDYLRETQYF.

The chain is built from TRBV14 and TRBJ1-5; unclear D gene. Trimming took off 1 base at V and 0 bases at J, with 7 bases between the two ends. Germline CDR1 SGHDN, CDR2 FVKESK. The CDR3 is made up of 15 amino acids. In nucleotides, the CDR3 is TGTGCCAGCAGCCAAGGGGCGACTAGCAATCAGCCCCAGCATTTT. Translating it yields CASSQGATSNQPQHF.

The DNA for the CDR3 is TGCGCCAGCAGCGAATTTGATCGGGCAGGTTCTAACTATGGCTACACCTTC. It is translated as CASSEFDRAGSNYGYTF. The chain uses TRBV5-1 and TRBJ1-2; D gene uncertain. CDR1 SGHRS and CDR2 YFSETQ come from the germline V gene. V was pared by 4 bases and J by 0 bases, with 19 bases between. The CDR3 extends over 17 amino acids.

V and J are TRBV29-1 and TRBJ1-2; a possible D gene is TRBD1 (5 bases). The CDR3 loop spans 13 amino acids. CDR1 SQVTM and CDR2 ANQGSEA come from the germline V gene. Between the trimmed V and J ends, which lost 1 base and 7 bases, there was a span of 13 bases. CDR3 sequence reads: CSVEGWQGGGYTF. The CDR3 coding sequence is TGCAGCGTTGAAGGTTGGCAGGGAGGTGGCTACACCTTC.

The chain has TRBV6-1 and TRBJ2-1; D perhaps matches TRBD2 (7 bases). Germline values: CDR1 MNHNS, CDR2 SASEGT. CDR3 length: 16 residues. V was cut by 2 bases and J by 2 bases, with 13 bases left in between. As DNA, the CDR3 is TGTGCCAGCAGTGAACTGACGGGGGGCCCCTACAATGAGCAGTTCTTC. Translating it yields CASSELTGGPYNEQFF.

This clonotype was observed a handful of times. This chain joins TRBV4-2 and TRBJ2-3; D not resolved. Trimming shortened V by 0 bases and J by 8 bases, and 15 bases separated the two germline ends. Germline V CDR1 and CDR2: LGHNA, YNFKEQ. This CDR3 contains 15 residues. CDR3: CASSQEKVSTRTQYF. DNA for the CDR3: TGTGCCAGCAGCCAAGAAAAGGTATCCACACGTACGCAGTATTTT.

This clonotype was recorded a few times. The V and J genes are TRBV12-5 and TRBJ2-7; no clear D gene. The germline CDR1 and CDR2 sequences are LGHNT and FRNRAP. CDR3 length equals 12 residues. The V end lost 5 bases, the J end lost 7 bases, and 12 bases lay between the germline ends. The CDR3 region is CASGDPPGEQYF. CDR3 sequence (DNA): TGTGCTAGTGGTGACCCTCCTGGGGAGCAGTACTTC.

On this clonotype: With a much larger clone just one base away, this may be a read error. The gene calls are TRBV7-8 and TRBJ1-2; 7 bases agree with TRBD1. Germline CDR1 reads SGHVS; CDR2 reads FQNEAQ. The CDR3 runs to 14 residues. The CDR3 DNA is TGTGCCAACAGCTTAGCGGGGACAGTCTATGGCTACACCTTC. Translated: CANSLAGTVYGYTF.

This chain connects TRBV6-5 to TRBJ1-4; 8 nucleotides line up with TRBD1. This CDR3 comprises 17 residues. The ends lost 2 bases at V and 6 bases at J; junction bases unmatched: 11. Germline CDR1 reads MNHEY; CDR2 reads SVGAGI. CDR3 amino acids: CASSYGQGRRKDEKLFF. As DNA, the CDR3 is TGTGCCAGCAGTTACGGACAGGGTCGAAGGAAGGATGAAAAACTGTTTTTT.

The chain couples TRBV10-3 to TRBJ2-3, with TRBD1 identical over 7 bases. This CDR3 has 14 residues. J lost 2 bases, V lost 7 bases, and 6 bases had no gene match. Germline V gene data show CDR1 as ENHRY and CDR2 as SYGVKD. DNA of the CDR3: TGTGCCATCAACCCAGGGGGTAACACAGATACGCAGTATTTT. Amino acid sequence: CAINPGGNTDTQYF.

J is TRBJ1-2 and V is TRBV6-2 or TRBV6-3; no clear D gene. Trimming stripped 2 bases from V and 5 bases from J, with 12 bases between. The germline CDR1 and CDR2 sequences are MNHEY and SVGEGT. The CDR3 length is 14 residues. CDR3 sequence: CASSYATPTYGYTF. As DNA, the CDR3 is TGTGCCAGCAGTTACGCGACACCTACTTATGGCTACACCTTC.

Many counts were recorded for this clonotype. V and J are TRBV7-8 and TRBJ1-6; no firm D call. The CDR3 has 17 amino acids. Per germline, CDR1 SGHVS and CDR2 FQNEAQ. Trimming shortened V by 5 bases and J by 0 bases, and 14 bases separated the two germline ends. The CDR3 sequence is CASSPSQQSSYNSPLHF. The CDR3, as DNA: TGTGCCAGCAGCCCTAGTCAACAGAGCTCCTATAATTCACCCCTCCACTTT. Full variable domain (remainder filled in from reference TRBV7-8 and TRBJ1-6): GAGVSQSPRYKVAKRGQDVALRCDPISGHVSLFWYQQALGQGPEFLTYFQNEAQLDKSGLPSDRFFAERPEGSVSTLKIQRTQQEDSAVYLCASSPSQQSSYNSPLHFGNGTRLTVT.

V and J are TRBV7-6 and TRBJ1-3; weak D call: TRBD1 (5 bases). CDR3 length: 13 residues. The V end was cut by 8 bases, the J end by 3 bases, with 11 bases between. Germline CDR1 SGHVS, CDR2 FNYEAQ. The CDR3 reads CASWGSRGNTIYF. CDR3 DNA: TGTGCCAGCTGGGGGAGTCGTGGAAACACCATATATTTT.

The rearrangement joins TRBV7-9 to TRBJ2-7; tentatively, D is TRBD1 or TRBD2 (5 bases each). The V gene's germline CDR1 is SEHNR and CDR2 FQNEAQ (reference sequence). This CDR3 region has 15 residues. Trimming removed 5 bases from V and 0 bases from J, with 14 bases in between. CDR3 nucleotide sequence: TGTGCCAGCAGCACGGGACGGGTGAGCTCCTACGAGCAGTACTTC. Its protein is CASSTGRVSSYEQYF. The whole variable domain, remainder taken from reference TRBV7-9 and TRBJ2-7, is DTGVSQNPRHKITKRGQNVTFRCDPISEHNRLYWYRQTLGQGPEFLTYFQNEAQLEKSRLLSDRFSAERPKGSFSTLEIQRTEQGDSAMYLCASSTGRVSSYEQYFGPGTRLTVT.

The rearrangement links TRBV7-2 to TRBJ2-1; 8 bases fit TRBD2. With 8 bases clipped from V and 8 bases from J, the junction kept 5 bases outside the gene matches. There are 12 residues in the CDR3. The germline V gene encodes CDR1 SGHTA and CDR2 FQGNSA. Here the CDR3 reads CASGRGVDEQFF. As DNA, the CDR3 is TGTGCCAGCGGGCGGGGGGTCGATGAGCAGTTCTTC.

J is TRBJ2-1 and V is TRBV12-5; D may be TRBD1 (5 bases). Trimming removed 6 bases at V and 9 bases at J, with 9 bases between. The germline gives CDR1 LGHNT, CDR2 FRNRAP. CDR3 length: 11 residues. The CDR3 DNA reads TGTGCTAGTGGGCAGGGCAGTGAGCAGTTCTTC. This sequence encodes CASGQGSEQFF.

The chain links TRBV12-3 or TRBV12-4 to TRBJ1-2; 7 nucleotides line up with TRBD1. This CDR3 contains 12 residues. V lost 5 bases, J lost 8 bases, and 5 bases stayed unmatched. In nucleotides, the CDR3 is TGTGCCAGCAGTCCAGGGGGTTGGGGCTACACCTTC. Its protein is CASSPGGWGYTF.

V is TRBV15 and J is TRBJ2-3; no clear D. The CDR3 spans 16 residues. With 0 bases removed from V and 3 bases from J, the gap between germline ends came to 13 bases. Germline CDR1 is LNHNV and CDR2 is YYDKDF (reference sequence). As DNA, the CDR3 is TGTGCCACCAGCAGAGATCACGGCAGCAGGACAGATACGCAGTATTTT. This encodes CATSRDHGSRTDTQYF.